Each of the 11 T cell receptor beta chains below was sequenced from the same sample in a study of blood T cells in healthy people across ages (dated by TCRdb to 2013 to 2016). Receptor libraries were prepared by 5' RACE. Instrument used: Illumina HiSeq 2500. A second PCR of roughly 7 to 12 cycles was run with a J-beta primer mix and a sample-barcoded 5' primer. TCRdb reworked the public reads: Q25 trimming with fastp, MiXCR clone assembly, productive beta chains retained. Each CDR3 protein appears once, grouped with its most common genes and DNA. The sample records some 1.7 million distinct CDR3 sequences, 28% of which are singletons. The ten top clones hold 7.7% of the sample. Sequenced input: blood. All receptors come from a woman in her twenties or thirties in good health.

This clonotype has a count of ten or more. The chain is built from TRBV6-6 and TRBJ1-2; D is uncertain. Looked up from germline, CDR1 is MNHNY and CDR2 is SVGAGI (reference sequence). The CDR3 sequence is 15 residues long. Trimming stripped 7 bases from V and 2 bases from J, with 17 bases between. In DNA, the CDR3 is TGTGCCAGCACTCTCGTCAACAGTGAGAACTATGGCTACACCTTC. Its translation: CASTLVNSENYGYTF.

This clonotype was found many times. This chain uses TRBV28 with TRBJ2-7, with TRBD1 identical over 10 bases. Germline V gene lookup returns CDR1 MDHEN and CDR2 SYDVKM. The CDR3 covers 14 residues. V shed 5 bases, J shed 4 bases, and the junction held 5 bases outside the gene matches. As DNA, the CDR3 is TGTGCCAGCAGTCGACAGGGGGCAAGTTACGAGCAGTACTTC. It specifies CASSRQGASYEQYF.

This chain joins TRBV19 and TRBJ2-3; 12 bases fit TRBD2. The CDR3 sequence is 22 residues long. CDR1 LNHDA and CDR2 SQIVND come from the germline V gene (reference sequence). Trimming cost V 0 bases and J 0 bases; bases outside gene matches: 16. CDR3 sequence reads: CASSIEGMASGGAWTSTDTQYF. Written as DNA, the CDR3 is TGTGCCAGTAGTATAGAAGGGATGGCTAGCGGGGGGGCATGGACTAGCACAGATACGCAGTATTTT.

The table lists this clonotype with a few counts. The chain couples TRBV5-6 to TRBJ2-1; 9 nucleotides align to TRBD1. CDR3 size: 15 residues. With V trimmed by 2 bases and J by 9 bases, 9 bases remained unmatched. Germline loops: CDR1 SGHDT, CDR2 YYEEEE. The CDR3 sequence: CASSFRDRVWGEQFF. The CDR3 DNA follows: TGTGCCAGCAGCTTCCGGGACAGGGTGTGGGGTGAGCAGTTCTTC.

This clonotype was observed at least ten times. This chain joins TRBV5-1 and TRBJ2-1; the match to TRBD2 covers 9 bases. With V trimmed by 4 bases and J by 8 bases, 10 bases remained unmatched. Germline CDR1 is SGHRS and CDR2 is YFSETQ. The CDR3 runs 15 residues. CDR3 protein: CASSTAAGGFYEQFF. The DNA of the CDR3 is TGCGCCAGCAGCACCGCTGCGGGGGGGTTCTATGAGCAGTTCTTC.

The genes are TRBV5-1 and TRBJ2-1; D assignment may be TRBD1 or TRBD2 (6 bases each). The CDR3 runs 15 residues. Trimming removed 0 bases at V and 9 bases at J, with 16 bases between. Germline V gives CDR1 SGHRS, CDR2 YFSETQ. CDR3 sequence reads: CASSLAQGRSGEQFF. The CDR3 nucleotides read TGCGCCAGCAGCTTGGCCCAGGGGAGGTCTGGTGAGCAGTTCTTC.

V usage is TRBV25-1 and J usage is TRBJ2-7; D uncertain. Trimming took off 1 base at V and 6 bases at J, with 10 bases between the two ends. The CDR3 is made up of 13 amino acids. CDR1 is MGHDK, CDR2 SYGVNS, per germline. CDR3 in DNA: TGTGCCAGCAGTGAATCGGGTAGAAGCGAGCAGTACTTC. Translation: CASSESGRSEQYF.

Details on this clonotype: At one end the junction does not follow the germline gene, possibly because of a read error. The chain combines TRBV28 with TRBJ2-5; a weak D match, TRBD2 (6 bases). The CDR3 loop spans 11 amino acids. Germline V gene sequence: CDR1 MDHEN, CDR2 SYDVKM. In DNA form, the CDR3 reads TGTGCCGGCAGTCCCGGGGGAGTCCAGTACTTC. Translating it yields CAGSPGGVQYF.

This clonotype was seen just once. The chain links TRBV11-2 to TRBJ2-5; the match to TRBD2 covers 8 bases. Germline-derived CDR1 and CDR2 are SGHAT and FQNNGV. CDR3 length: 16 amino acids. Trimming removed 0 bases from V and 4 bases from J; junction bases left unmatched: 7. CDR3 bases: TGTGCCAGCAGCTTAGACCGACCAGCGGGAGTAGAGACCCAGTACTTC. Amino acid sequence: CASSLDRPAGVETQYF.

This clonotype was observed a single time. The chain couples TRBV18 to TRBJ2-1, with a possible D match to TRBD2 (5 bases). The V gene's germline CDR1 is KGHSH and CDR2 LQKENI. Trimming left V 4 bases short and J 5 bases short, with 9 bases between. This CDR3 is 13 amino acids long. CDR3 bases: TGTGCCAGCTCACAAACTAGAGACAATGAGCAGTTCTTC. This codes for CASSQTRDNEQFF.

This clonotype was seen at least ten times. This chain links TRBV12-3 or TRBV12-4 with TRBJ2-5; D gene unclear. The germline V and J ends were trimmed by 5 bases and 7 bases, with 14 bases remaining between them. The CDR3 has 13 amino acids. In DNA, the CDR3 is TGTGCCAGCAGTCCCGACCGATCTGGGACCCAGTACTTC. Encoded protein: CASSPDRSGTQYF.